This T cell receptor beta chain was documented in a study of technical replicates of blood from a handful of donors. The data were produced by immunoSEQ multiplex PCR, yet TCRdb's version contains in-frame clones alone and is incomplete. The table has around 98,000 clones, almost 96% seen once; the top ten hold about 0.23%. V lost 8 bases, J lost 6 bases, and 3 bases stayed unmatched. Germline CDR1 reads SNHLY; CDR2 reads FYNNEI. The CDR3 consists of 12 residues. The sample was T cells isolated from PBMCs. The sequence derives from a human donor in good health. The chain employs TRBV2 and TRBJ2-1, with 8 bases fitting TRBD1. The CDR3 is CASRTGSNEQFF. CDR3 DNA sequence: TGTGCCAGCCGGACAGGGTCCAATGAGCAGTTCTTC.